The 5 T cell receptor beta chains given below trace back to one sample, sequenced in a study of T-cell reconstitution after alpha-beta-depleted transplantation in children. As it was prepared, the TCRbeta library received unique molecular identifiers. TCRdb recomputed calls from the PCR reads with MiXCR, one row per CDR3 protein. Altogether fewer than 350,000 distinct CDR3 sequences are present, almost 8% being singletons, with the ten largest covering approximately 9.6%. Broader study findings: Newly produced T cells mostly provided counts and TCRbeta diversity after one year, as hyperexpanded clones declined.

No antigen is known for these receptors. The sequencing here drew on peripheral blood, taken 360 days after TCRalphabeta/CD19-depleted stem cell transplant. The receptors were gathered from a female patient aged 2-15 years who had a stem cell transplant for Fanconi anemia, so the T cells may come from the graft donor.

This clonotype was seen only a few times. The chain is built from TRBV7-8 and TRBJ2-5; D gene unclear. Germline CDR1 SGHVS, CDR2 FQNEAQ. V lost 3 bases and J lost 1, with 9 bases in between. The CDR3 is 14 residues long. CDR3 sequence: CASSFKRIQETQYF. The CDR3 DNA reads TGTGCCAGCAGCTTTAAACGTATCCAAGAGACCCAGTACTTC. The full variable domain, its missing parts supplied by reference TRBV7-8 and TRBJ2-5, is GAGVSQSPRYKVAKRGQDVALRCDPISGHVSLFWYQQALGQGPEFLTYFQNEAQLDKSGLPSDRFFAERPEGSVSTLKIQRTQQEDSAVYLCASSFKRIQETQYFGPGTRLLVL.

This clonotype showed up just a few times. The chain combines TRBV7-9 with TRBJ2-5, with D unresolved. Germline V lookup: CDR1 SEHNR, CDR2 FQNEAQ (reference sequence). The CDR3 covers 14 residues. Trimming took 1 base from V and 3 from J, leaving 9 bases between them. DNA for the CDR3: TGTGCCAGCAGCTTAGGACCAGGAGAAGAGACCCAGTACTTC. Its protein product is CASSLGPGEETQYF.

This clonotype was picked up a small number of times. The chain links TRBV7-9 to TRBJ2-2; D gene uncertain. Germline lookup yields CDR1 SEHNR and CDR2 FQNEAQ (reference sequence). V was shortened by 3 bases and J by 5 bases, with 16 bases between the two germline ends. The CDR3 consists of 16 residues. In DNA, the CDR3 is TGTGCCAGCAGCTTTGCCGGTAGGGCTGTAACCGGGGAGCTGTTTTTT. The encoded protein is CASSFAGRAVTGELFF.

The table lists this clonotype with many counts. The rearrangement joins TRBV29-1 to TRBJ2-5, with no clear D. The CDR3 sequence is 11 residues long. V was trimmed by 7 bases and J by 2 bases, leaving 8 bases between them. Germline CDR1 and CDR2: SQVTM and ANQGSEA. The CDR3 region is CSARPQETQYF. In nucleotides, the CDR3 is TGCAGCGCCCGGCCGCAAGAGACCCAGTACTTC.

This clonotype was seen more than once but under ten times. The J gene is TRBJ1-1, the V gene TRBV7-8; 8 bases map to TRBD1. With V trimmed by 5 bases and J by 3 bases, 14 bases remained unmatched. Germline CDR1 SGHVS, CDR2 FQNEAQ. This CDR3 is built from 17 residues. The CDR3 DNA follows: TGTGCCAGCAGCCTCGGACAGGGTGGTGTGGACGACACTGAAGCTTTCTTT. Amino acid sequence: CASSLGQGGVDDTEAFF.